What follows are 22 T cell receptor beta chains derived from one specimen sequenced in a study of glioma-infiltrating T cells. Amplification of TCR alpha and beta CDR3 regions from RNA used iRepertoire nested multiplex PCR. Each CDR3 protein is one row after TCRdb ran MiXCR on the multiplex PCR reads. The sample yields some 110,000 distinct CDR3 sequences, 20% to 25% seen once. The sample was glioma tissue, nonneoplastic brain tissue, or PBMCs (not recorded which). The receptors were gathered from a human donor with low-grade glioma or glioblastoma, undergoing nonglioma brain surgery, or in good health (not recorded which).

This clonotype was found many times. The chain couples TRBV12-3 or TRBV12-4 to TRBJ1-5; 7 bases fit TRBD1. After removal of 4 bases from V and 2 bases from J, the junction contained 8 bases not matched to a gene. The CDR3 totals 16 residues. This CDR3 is CASSSNRGMGNQPQHF. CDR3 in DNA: TGTGCCAGCAGTTCGAACAGGGGAATGGGCAATCAGCCCCAGCATTTT.

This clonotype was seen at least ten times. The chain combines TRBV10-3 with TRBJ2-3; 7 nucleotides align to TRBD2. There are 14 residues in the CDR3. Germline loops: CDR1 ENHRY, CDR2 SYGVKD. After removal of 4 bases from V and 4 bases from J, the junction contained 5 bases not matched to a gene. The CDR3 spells CAISASGEADTQYF. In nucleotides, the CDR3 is TGTGCCATCAGTGCTAGCGGAGAAGCAGATACGCAGTATTTT.

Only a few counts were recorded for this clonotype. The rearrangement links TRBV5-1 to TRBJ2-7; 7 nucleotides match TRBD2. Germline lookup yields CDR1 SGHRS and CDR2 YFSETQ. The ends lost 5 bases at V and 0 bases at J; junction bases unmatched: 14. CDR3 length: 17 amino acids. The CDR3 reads CASRLNTASGASYEQYF. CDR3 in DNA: TGCGCCAGCAGACTGAATACGGCTAGCGGAGCCTCCTACGAGCAGTACTTC.

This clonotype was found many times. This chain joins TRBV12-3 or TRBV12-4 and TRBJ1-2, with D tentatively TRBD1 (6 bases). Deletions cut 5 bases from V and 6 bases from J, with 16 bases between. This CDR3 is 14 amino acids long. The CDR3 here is CASSVTTGYNGYTF. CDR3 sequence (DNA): TGTGCCAGCAGTGTCACTACAGGGTACAATGGCTACACCTTC.

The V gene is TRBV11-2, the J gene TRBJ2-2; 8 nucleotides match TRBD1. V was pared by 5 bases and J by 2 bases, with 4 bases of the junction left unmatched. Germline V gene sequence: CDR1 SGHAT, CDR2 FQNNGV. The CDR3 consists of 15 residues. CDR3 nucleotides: TGTGCCAGCAGCGATGACAGGGGAAACACCGGGGAGCTGTTTTTT. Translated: CASSDDRGNTGELFF.

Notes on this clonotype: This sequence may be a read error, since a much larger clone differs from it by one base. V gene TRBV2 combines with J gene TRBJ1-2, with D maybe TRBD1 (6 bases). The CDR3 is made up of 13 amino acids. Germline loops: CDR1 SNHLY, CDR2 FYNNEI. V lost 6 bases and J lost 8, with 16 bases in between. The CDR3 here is CASSETRTEGYTF. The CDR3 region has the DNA TGTGCCAGCAGCGAGACCAGGACAGAAGGCTACACCTTC.

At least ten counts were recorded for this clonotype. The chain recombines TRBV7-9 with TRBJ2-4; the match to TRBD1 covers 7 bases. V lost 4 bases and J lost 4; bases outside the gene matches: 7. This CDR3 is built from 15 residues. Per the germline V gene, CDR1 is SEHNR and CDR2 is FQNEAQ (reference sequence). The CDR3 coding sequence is TGTGCCAGCAGCTCATACCGGGACAGTAAAAACATTCAGTACTTC. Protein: CASSSYRDSKNIQYF.

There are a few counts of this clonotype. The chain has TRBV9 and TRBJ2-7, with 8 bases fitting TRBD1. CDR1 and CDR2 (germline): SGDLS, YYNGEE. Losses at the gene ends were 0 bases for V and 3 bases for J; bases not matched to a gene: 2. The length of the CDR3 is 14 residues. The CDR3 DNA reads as TGTGCCAGCAGCGTAGCAACAGGGGGCTACGAGCAGTACTTC. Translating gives CASSVATGGYEQYF.

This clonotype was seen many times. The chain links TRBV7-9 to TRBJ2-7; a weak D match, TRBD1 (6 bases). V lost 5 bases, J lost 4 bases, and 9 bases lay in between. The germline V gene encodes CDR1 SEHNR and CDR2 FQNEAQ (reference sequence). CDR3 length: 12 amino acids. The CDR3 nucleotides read TGTGCCAGCAGCACAGGGTCATACGAGCAGTACTTC. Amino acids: CASSTGSYEQYF.

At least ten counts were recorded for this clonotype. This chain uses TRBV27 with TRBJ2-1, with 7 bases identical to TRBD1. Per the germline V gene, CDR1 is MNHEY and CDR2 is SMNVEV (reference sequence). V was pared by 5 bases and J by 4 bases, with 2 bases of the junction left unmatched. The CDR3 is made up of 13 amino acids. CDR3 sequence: CASSMDRYNEQFF. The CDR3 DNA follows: TGTGCCAGCAGTATGGACAGGTACAATGAGCAGTTCTTC.

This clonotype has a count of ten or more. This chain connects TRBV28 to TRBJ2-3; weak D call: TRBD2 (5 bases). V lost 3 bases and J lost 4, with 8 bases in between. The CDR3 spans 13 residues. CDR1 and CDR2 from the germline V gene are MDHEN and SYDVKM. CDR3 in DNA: TGTGCCAGCAGTTTGAGGGTTTCAGATACGCAGTATTTT. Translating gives CASSLRVSDTQYF.

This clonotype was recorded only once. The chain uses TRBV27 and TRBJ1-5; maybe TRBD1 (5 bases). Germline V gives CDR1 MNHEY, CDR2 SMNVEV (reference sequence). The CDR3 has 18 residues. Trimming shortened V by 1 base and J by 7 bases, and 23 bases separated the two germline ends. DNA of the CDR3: TGTGCCAGCAGTTTATTAAGGGCTGGCGGGGGGGTGGAGCAGCCCCAGCATTTT. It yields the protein CASSLLRAGGGVEQPQHF.

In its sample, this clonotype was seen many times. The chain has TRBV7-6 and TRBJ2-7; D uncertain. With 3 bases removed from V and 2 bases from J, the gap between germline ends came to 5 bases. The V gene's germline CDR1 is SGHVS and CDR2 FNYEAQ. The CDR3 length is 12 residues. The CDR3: CASSFGPYEQYF. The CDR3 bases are TGTGCCAGCAGCTTTGGACCCTACGAGCAGTACTTC. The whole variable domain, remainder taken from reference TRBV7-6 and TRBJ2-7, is GAGVSQSPRYKVTKRGQDVALRCDPISGHVSLYWYRQALGQGPEFLTYFNYEAQQDKSGLPNDRFSAERPEGSISTLTIQRTEQRDSAMYRCASSFGPYEQYFGPGTRLTVT.

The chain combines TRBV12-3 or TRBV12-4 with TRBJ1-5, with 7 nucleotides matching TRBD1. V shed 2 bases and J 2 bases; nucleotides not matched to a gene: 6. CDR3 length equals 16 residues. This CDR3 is CASSLKAGTGNQPQHF. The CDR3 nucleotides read TGTGCCAGCAGTTTAAAAGCGGGGACAGGCAATCAGCCCCAGCATTTT.

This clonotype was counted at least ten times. For the CDR3, the DNA is TGTGCCAGCTCACCCGCCGCGATGTACGAGCAGTACTTC. This encodes CASSPAAMYEQYF. The J gene is TRBJ2-7, the V gene TRBV18, with unresolved D. CDR3 length equals 13 residues. Germline CDR1 is KGHSH and CDR2 is LQKENI. Trimming took 3 bases from V and 4 from J, leaving 10 bases between them.

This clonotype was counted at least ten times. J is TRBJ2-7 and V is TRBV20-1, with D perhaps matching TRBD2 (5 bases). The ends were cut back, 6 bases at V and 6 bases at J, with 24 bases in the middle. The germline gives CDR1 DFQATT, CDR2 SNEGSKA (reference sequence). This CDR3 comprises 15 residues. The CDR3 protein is CSAPPGIQITPEQYF. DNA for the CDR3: TGCAGTGCACCCCCCGGGATCCAAATTACCCCCGAGCAGTACTTC.

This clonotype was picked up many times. The CDR3 is CASSHAGLATETQYF. CDR3 bases: TGTGCCAGCAGCCATGCGGGACTAGCGACGGAGACCCAGTACTTC. The rearrangement joins TRBV3-1 to TRBJ2-5, with 10 positions matching TRBD2. The CDR3 runs to 15 residues. Germline V gene lookup returns CDR1 LGHDT and CDR2 YNNKEL (reference sequence). The V gene end was trimmed by 3 bases and the J gene end by 5 bases; junction bases not matched to a gene: 6.

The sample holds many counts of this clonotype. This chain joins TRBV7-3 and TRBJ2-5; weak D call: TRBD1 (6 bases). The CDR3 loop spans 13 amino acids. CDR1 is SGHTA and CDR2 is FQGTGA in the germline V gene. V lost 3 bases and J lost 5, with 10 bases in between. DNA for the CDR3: TGTGCCAGCAGCTTCACAGGGTCCGAGACCCAGTACTTC. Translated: CASSFTGSETQYF.

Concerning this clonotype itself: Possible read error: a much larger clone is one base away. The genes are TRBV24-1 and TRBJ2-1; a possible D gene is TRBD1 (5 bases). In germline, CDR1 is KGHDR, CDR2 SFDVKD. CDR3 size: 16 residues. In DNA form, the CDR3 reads TGTGCCACCAGTGATTACGCTGCGCAGGGTGACGATGAGCAGTCCTTC. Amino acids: CATSDYAAQGDDEQSF.

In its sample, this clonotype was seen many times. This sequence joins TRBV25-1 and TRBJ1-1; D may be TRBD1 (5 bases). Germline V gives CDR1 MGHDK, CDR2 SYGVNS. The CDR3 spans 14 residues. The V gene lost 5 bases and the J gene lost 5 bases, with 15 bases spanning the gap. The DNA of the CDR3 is TGTGCCAGCAGTCCGAAGGGGTATGGAACTGAAGCTTTCTTT. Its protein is CASSPKGYGTEAFF.

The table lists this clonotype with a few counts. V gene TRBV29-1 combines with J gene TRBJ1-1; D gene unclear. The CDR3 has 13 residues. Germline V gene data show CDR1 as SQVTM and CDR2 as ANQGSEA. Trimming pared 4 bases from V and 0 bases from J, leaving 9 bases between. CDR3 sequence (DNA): TGCAGCGTTGTCCCACAGATGAACACTGAAGCTTTCTTT. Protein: CSVVPQMNTEAFF.

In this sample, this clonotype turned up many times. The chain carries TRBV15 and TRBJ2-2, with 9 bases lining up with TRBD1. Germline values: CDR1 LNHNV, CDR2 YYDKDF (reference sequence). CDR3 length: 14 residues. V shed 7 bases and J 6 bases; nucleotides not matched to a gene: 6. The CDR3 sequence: CATIRDRVSGELFF. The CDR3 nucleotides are TGTGCCACCATCCGGGACAGGGTATCCGGGGAGCTGTTTTTT.